This TCR beta chain was sequenced in a study of blood T cell repertoires in COVID-19. Looking at the study overall: Material from acute and convalescent COVID-19 was sourced from the United States, Italy and Spain.

Clones were read by immunoSEQ multiplex PCR, and TCRdb kept only the in-frame ones, dropping some. Among 300,000 to 400,000 clones listed, roughly 84% were seen once. Assignment of participants to cohorts was predicated upon participant-reported clinical history. Recovered Cohort 3 donors showed two negative PCRs, clearance, or symptom resolution. The CDR3 sequence is 13 residues long. Trimming removed 6 bases from V and 1 base from J, with 9 bases in between. Germline CDR1 and CDR2: MNHEY and SVGAGI. This receptor was identified in a woman aged 25 to 39 who had recovered from COVID-19. Sequenced sample: PBMCs or T cells enriched from blood (not recorded which). The rearrangement links TRBV6-5 to TRBJ1-2; D possibly corresponds to TRBD1 (6 bases). The CDR3, as DNA: TGTGCCAGCAGACGGGACAATAACTATGGCTACACCTTC. This sequence encodes CASRRDNNYGYTF.